This T cell receptor beta chain was identified in a study of cytomegalovirus exposure and HLA in healthy donors. J was trimmed by 5 bases and V by 7 bases; bases with no gene match: 8. The CDR3 length is 14 residues. CDR1 LNHDA and CDR2 SQIVND come from the germline V gene (reference sequence). In this sample, this clone turned up a few times. PCR used 60 Vbeta primers and 13 Jbeta primers. The data were produced by immunoSEQ multiplex PCR, yet TCRdb's version contains in-frame clones alone and is incomplete. The table lists under 200,000 clones, 65% to 85% of them singletons. The clonotype comes from a woman in her forties or fifties in good health and CMV-seropositive. Sequences were obtained from PBMCs. The V gene is TRBV19, the J gene TRBJ2-3; 8 bases map to TRBD2. In nucleotides, the CDR3 is TGTGCCAGTACAATGGGGCTAGCGGGAGATACGCAGTATTTT. This codes for CASTMGLAGDTQYF.